This TCR beta chain was sequenced during a study of blood T cell repertoires in COVID-19. Per the authors' pipeline: Quantification of nucleated cells was approximated via reference gene primer amplification. Libraries were prepared by immunoSEQ multiplex PCR; TCRdb keeps only in-frame clonotypes and omits some of them. That table supplies the V and J calls and clone size; D and trimming were determined from the DNA. Seen here are approximately 160,000 clones, about 86% observed once, and the top ten hold less than 20%. Germline values: CDR1 LGHDT, CDR2 YNNKEL (reference sequence). The CDR3 consists of 16 residues. The germline V and J ends were trimmed by 0 bases and 4 bases, with 15 bases remaining between them.

V usage is TRBV3-1 (or the pseudogene TRBV3-2) and J usage is TRBJ1-2; TRBD1 is a possible D gene (6 bases). The receptor's source is an elderly woman with acute or convalescent COVID-19. What was sequenced was peripheral blood. CDR3 sequence reads: CASSQDLIDRRYGYTF. The CDR3, as DNA: TGTGCCAGCAGCCAAGACCTAATAGACAGGCGCTATGGCTACACCTTC.